This TCR beta chain was captured in a study of cytomegalovirus exposure and HLA in healthy donors. Study results and limitations: In a later analysis, TCR beta V- and J-gene trimming was associated with a missense DCLRE1C variant. Rare TCR sequences predominated, though certain public TCRs were found in many donors.

Per the germline V gene, CDR1 is SGHTS and CDR2 is YDEGEE. There are 15 residues in the CDR3. V lost 1 base and J lost 4, with 14 bases in between. 60 Vbeta and 13 Jbeta primers were used in PCR. Libraries were prepared by immunoSEQ multiplex PCR; TCRdb keeps only in-frame clonotypes and omits some of them. The sample consists of about 110,000 clones, 70% to 75% of them appearing once. For this clone: Its antigen is not identified.

Material: PBMCs. The TCR sequence derives from a female donor in good health and CMV-seronegative. This chain links TRBV5-8 with TRBJ2-5; possible D gene TRBD1, 6 bases. The CDR3 reads CASSLTGLGTETQYF. CDR3 DNA sequence: TGTGCCAGCAGCTTGACAGGGTTGGGGACAGAGACCCAGTACTTC.